This TCR beta chain was sequenced for a study of neoadjuvant anti-PD-1 for oral cavity cancer. About the research overall: Nivolumab at 3 mg/kg was mostly given biweekly, three to four doses, pre-surgery. Patients without progression received a fourth nivolumab dose around day 43, then surgical resection on days 50-56.

As to this clone: The antigen is undetermined.

Sequencing used immunoSEQ multiplex PCR; TCRdb keeps in-frame clones, though not all of them. The data show around 8,000 clones, roughly three fifths seen once. Trimming cost V 3 bases and J 2 bases; bases outside gene matches: 12. CDR3 length equals 18 residues. Germline CDR1 is SGHRS and CDR2 is YFSETQ. Study-level points and caveats: Only three patients per response group were TCR-analyzed; validation needed. Treg/Th17 ratio rose with pretreatment blood and fell with post-treatment tumor TCRbeta clonality.

The time point: after neoadjuvant nivolumab, at surgical resection. This chain joins TRBV5-1 and TRBJ2-3; 10 nucleotides align to TRBD1. Sequences were derived from PBMCs, sampled after nivolumab (anti-PD-1) treatment. This TCR was recovered from a person between 35 and 79 years old with oral cavity squamous cell carcinoma. CDR3 residues: CASSYRDRGFPDTDTQYF. CDR3 DNA: TGCGCCAGCAGCTACCGGGACAGGGGATTCCCCGACACAGATACGCAGTATTTT. Supplemented by reference TRBV5-1 and TRBJ2-3, the full variable domain reads KAGVTQTPRYLIKTRGQQVTLSCSPISGHRSVSWYQQTPGQGLQFLFEYFSETQRNKGNFPGRFSGRQFSNSRSEMNVSTLELGDSALYLCASSYRDRGFPDTDTQYFGPGTRLTVL.